These T cell receptor beta chains were read from a single sample in a study of T cells after yellow fever vaccination. A single record per CDR3 protein comes from TCRdb applying MiXCR to the 5' RACE reads. The table includes around 600,000 distinct CDR3 sequences, around 12% detected once. Sequenced material: PBMCs, taken on the day of the yellow fever booster vaccination. These receptors came from a man aged 25 to 40 who received the YFV17D yellow fever vaccine. The CDR3 runs from the conserved cysteine through the conserved F or W. D genes are given only for firm matches. Clone size is not always given. Where it is, it says once, few, many or a class for expanded clones.

>TRBJ2-7|.|TRBV5-1|.
CASSATSSPYYEQYF
TGCGCCAGCAGCGCCACTAGCTCACCTTACTACGAGCAGTACTTC
>TRBJ2-2|.|TRBV12-3/TRBV12-4|.
CASSPGSVAGEMFF
TGTGCCAGCAGTCCCGGGTCGGTGGCCGGGGAGATGTTTTTT
>TRBJ2-7|few|TRBV5-4|.
CASSEKTRINEQYF
TGTGCCAGCAGCGAAAAGACTCGTATCAACGAGCAGTACTTC
>TRBJ2-7|few|TRBV6-5|.
CASSYPTRGVPYEQYF
TGTGCCAGCAGTTACCCGACTAGGGGCGTGCCGTACGAGCAGTACTTC
>TRBJ2-5|few|TRBV20-1|TRBD2
CSASGLAGPITGETQYF
TGCAGTGCCTCGGGACTAGCGGGCCCTATCACCGGGGAGACCCAGTACTTC
>TRBJ2-7|many|TRBV4-2|TRBD2
CASSQDGTSASYEQYF
TGTGCCAGCAGCCAAGACGGGACTAGCGCTTCCTACGAGCAGTACTTC
>TRBJ2-7|few|TRBV3-2|.
CAARSRGGRKTDPLPKYF
TGTGCCGCACGTTCCCGGGGCGGGAGAAAAACGGACCCACTCCCTAAGTACTTC
>TRBJ1-2|.|TRBV5-6|.
CASSRDSVGGYTF
TGTGCCAGCAGCAGAGATAGTGTGGGTGGCTACACCTTC
>TRBJ1-5|few|TRBV6-2/TRBV6-3|.
CASSWSNQPQHF
TGTGCCAGCTCCTGGAGCAATCAGCCCCAGCATTTT
>TRBJ2-5|.|TRBV5-1|.
CASNKQGPQETQYF
TGCGCCAGCAACAAACAGGGACCCCAAGAGACCCAGTACTTC
>TRBJ2-3|many|TRBV18|.
CASSPGGDTQYF
TGTGCCAGCAGCCCCGGAGGAGATACGCAGTATTTT
>TRBJ2-7|few|TRBV25-1|TRBD2
CASRSGRSPYEQYF
TGTGCCAGCAGAAGCGGGAGATCTCCCTACGAGCAGTACTTC
>TRBJ2-1|many|TRBV9|TRBD1
CASSHPGGQGYNEQFF
TGTGCCAGCAGCCACCCCGGGGGACAGGGGTACAATGAGCAGTTCTTC
>TRBJ1-5|few|TRBV9|.
CASSAGTPNSNQPQHF
TGTGCCAGCAGCGCGGGAACACCAAATAGCAATCAGCCCCAGCATTTT
>TRBJ2-1|few|TRBV13|TRBD2
CASSARGSSGSNEQFF
TGTGCCAGCAGCGCCCGGGGGTCTAGCGGGTCCAATGAGCAGTTCTTC
>TRBJ2-3|few|TRBV29-1|.
CSVRHPDTQYF
TGCAGCGTGCGGCACCCAGATACGCAGTATTTT
>TRBJ2-2|many|TRBV4-3|.
CASSQGAAQTLTTGELFF
TGCGCCAGCAGCCAAGGAGCAGCGCAGACCCTGACCACCGGGGAGCTGTTTTTT
>TRBJ2-1|once|TRBV29-1|.
CSGYGTPIVGVSNEQFF
TGCAGCGGTTATGGGACACCGATAGTGGGAGTGAGCAATGAGCAGTTCTTC
>TRBJ1-2|.|TRBV28|.
CASSDRGGNYGYTF
TGTGCCAGCAGTGACCGGGGCGGGAACTATGGCTACACCTTC
>TRBJ2-3|.|TRBV7-2|.
CASSLVGLADTQYF
TGTGCCAGCAGCTTAGTGGGCCTGGCAGATACGCAGTATTTT
>TRBJ2-3|few|TRBV6-5|.
CASSTSRGTQYF
TGTGCCAGCTCAACGTCCAGGGGCACGCAGTATTTT
>TRBJ2-1|.|TRBV18|.
CASSQTRTLSYNEQFF
TGTGCCAGCTCGCAAACAAGGACTCTTTCCTACAATGAGCAGTTCTTC
>TRBJ1-5|few|TRBV15|.
CATSRDNSQYSNQPQHF
TGTGCCACCAGCAGAGACAACAGCCAGTATAGCAATCAGCCCCAGCATTTT
>TRBJ2-7|few|TRBV7-2|TRBD2
CASSTSGMVYEQYF
TGTGCCAGCAGCACTAGCGGGATGGTATACGAGCAGTACTTC
>TRBJ2-7|once|TRBV21-1|.
CASSKVVGGSGEQYF
TGTGCCAGCAGCAAAGTCGTGGGGGGTTCGGGCGAGCAGTACTTC
>TRBJ2-3|few|TRBV18|TRBD2
CASSPHPPTSAHTQYF
TGTGCCAGCTCACCTCACCCACCTACTAGCGCCCATACGCAGTATTTT
>TRBJ2-1|few|TRBV7-9|TRBD2
CASSLQREKQFF
TGTGCCAGCAGCTTACAGCGGGAGAAGCAGTTCTTC
>TRBJ1-1|.|TRBV5-6|.
CASSEPGRITETEAFF
TGTGCCAGCAGCGAACCGGGACGGATAACGGAGACTGAAGCTTTCTTT
>TRBJ2-3|.|TRBV9|.
CASSEPGGRADTQYF
TGTGCCAGCAGCGAACCCGGGGGTCGCGCAGATACGCAGTATTTT
>TRBJ2-3|few|TRBV5-1|.
CASSSGTLASTDTQYF
TGCGCCAGCAGCTCTGGGACACTAGCTAGCACAGATACGCAGTATTTT
>TRBJ2-7|few|TRBV5-1|.
CASSLWGAGTYEQYF
TGCGCCAGCAGCTTGTGGGGGGCAGGCACCTACGAGCAGTACTTC
>TRBJ2-7|.|TRBV7-2|TRBD2
CASSPQTSYYEQYF
TGTGCCAGCAGCCCCCAGACTAGCTACTACGAGCAGTACTTC
>TRBJ2-5|.|TRBV15|.
CATSRDPGAGETQYF
TGTGCCACCAGCAGAGATCCCGGGGCCGGGGAGACCCAGTACTTC
>TRBJ2-7|few|TRBV28|TRBD1
CASGDRFYEQYF
TGTGCCAGCGGGGACAGGTTTTACGAGCAGTACTTC
>TRBJ2-7|few|TRBV7-2|TRBD2
CASQFGRAGRGEQYF
TGTGCCAGCCAGTTTGGGAGGGCCGGGAGGGGCGAGCAGTACTTC
>TRBJ2-7|.|TRBV29-1|TRBD1
CSVDLEGTGGSLYF
TGCAGCGTAGACCTCGAAGGGACAGGGGGTTCCCTGTACTTC
>TRBJ2-7|few|TRBV5-1|.
CASSLAWAYEQYF
TGCGCCAGCAGCTTGGCCTGGGCCTACGAGCAGTACTTC
>TRBJ2-1|few|TRBV25-1|TRBD2
CASSEYFTSGSHNEQFF
TGTGCCAGCAGTGAATATTTCACTAGCGGGAGCCACAATGAGCAGTTCTTC
>TRBJ2-7|few|TRBV5-1|TRBD2
CASSAGLPPYEQYF
TGCGCCAGCAGCGCGGGACTACCTCCTTACGAGCAGTACTTC
>TRBJ2-3|.|TRBV12-5|TRBD2
CASGLVLVVLLGGSVPAPDTQYF
TGTGCTAGTGGTTTGGTACTCGTGGTCTTGTTGGGCGGGAGTGTCCCCGCACCAGATACGCAGTATTTT
>TRBJ1-1|few|TRBV30|.
CAWSSRFGGGTEAFF
TGTGCCTGGAGTTCACGGTTTGGGGGCGGCACTGAAGCTTTCTTT
>TRBJ1-6|.|TRBV20-1|.
CSARAGKGYSPLHF
TGCAGTGCTAGAGCCGGCAAGGGGTATTCACCCCTCCACTTT
>TRBJ1-1|few|TRBV3-1|.
CASSPPWGRNTEAFF
TGTGCCAGCAGCCCTCCGTGGGGCAGGAACACTGAAGCTTTCTTT
>TRBJ2-7|.|TRBV4-3|.
CASSQAVTDPGEQYF
TGCGCCAGCAGCCAGGCGGTGACAGACCCAGGGGAGCAGTACTTC
>TRBJ2-2|.|TRBV27|.
CASSRLSLPQGGSSTGELFF
TGTGCCAGCAGTCGACTTAGTTTACCGCAGGGAGGTAGTTCCACCGGGGAGCTGTTTTTT
>TRBJ2-1|few|TRBV6-2/TRBV6-3|TRBD2
CASSIPGLAAEQQFF
TGTGCCAGCAGCATACCGGGACTAGCGGCAGAACAGCAGTTCTTC
>TRBJ2-7|.|TRBV20-1|.
CSAPRRATPTEQYF
TGCAGTGCTCCCCGACGGGCTACGCCGACCGAGCAGTACTTC
>TRBJ2-3|.|TRBV7-3|TRBD2
CASSQAASGNSDTQYF
TGTGCCAGCAGCCAGGCGGCTAGCGGGAACTCAGATACGCAGTATTTT
>TRBJ2-3|.|TRBV5-4|.
CASRVFLPGLREDTQYF
TGTGCCAGCAGAGTTTTTCTTCCGGGACTGAGGGAAGATACGCAGTATTTT
>TRBJ2-7|few|TRBV7-8|.
CASSYRGGEQYF
TGTGCCAGCAGCTACAGGGGAGGCGAGCAGTACTTC
>TRBJ1-2|few|TRBV18|.
CASSPPIVYGYTF
TGTGCCAGCTCACCACCGATAGTTTACGGCTACACCTTC
>TRBJ2-3|few|TRBV5-4|.
CASSLDEADTQYF
TGTGCCAGCAGCTTGGACGAAGCAGATACGCAGTATTTT
>TRBJ2-7|many|TRBV7-9|TRBD2
CASSPPAGVYEQYF
TGTGCCAGCAGCCCGCCGGCGGGGGTCTACGAGCAGTACTTC